Listed below are T cell receptor beta chains from one sample, sequenced in a study of human T cells and chemical hapten exposure. TCRdb re-analysed the RACE reads in MiXCR, keeping a single row per CDR3 protein. This table has tens of thousands of distinct CDR3 sequences, approximately 8% appearing once. The specimen sequenced was whole blood. Source of these receptors: a male donor in good health. Some clones in this sample may be carry-over from other donors' samples. Each CDR3 is given with its conserved first and last residue. Each record gives: CDR3 protein, CDR3 DNA, V gene, J gene, CDR3 length, clone size, D gene. D genes are given only for firm matches. Size is stated for part of the rows, as once, few or many counts, or as a class when the clone is expanded.

CDR3aa: CASSSKLNPTGPYSNQPQHF
CDR3nt: TGTGCCAGCAGCTCCAAACTCAATCCGACAGGGCCCTATAGCAATCAGCCCCAGCATTTT
v_gene: TRBV7-2
j_gene: TRBJ1-5
len: 20
abundance: few
d_gene: TRBD1

CDR3aa: CASSQGQGDFYEQYF
CDR3nt: TGCGCCAGCAGCCAAGGACAGGGGGATTTTTACGAGCAGTACTTC
v_gene: TRBV4-3
j_gene: TRBJ2-7
len: 15
abundance: many
d_gene: TRBD1

CDR3aa: CASSLGQGGIEQYF
CDR3nt: TGTGCCAGCAGCTTAGGCCAGGGAGGGATCGAGCAGTACTTC
v_gene: TRBV7-2
j_gene: TRBJ2-7
len: 14
abundance: .
d_gene: TRBD2

CDR3aa: CASSLLYSRDRGQDEQYF
CDR3nt: TGTGCCAGCAGTTTATTATATAGCCGGGACAGGGGGCAAGACGAGCAGTACTTC
v_gene: TRBV28
j_gene: TRBJ2-7
len: 18
abundance: few
d_gene: TRBD1

CDR3aa: CASRDRGFGSPLHF
CDR3nt: TGTGCCAGCAGGGACAGGGGATTCGGCTCACCCCTCCACTTT
v_gene: TRBV6-5
j_gene: TRBJ1-6
len: 14
abundance: .
d_gene: TRBD1

CDR3aa: CASSQDRGTAVGYTF
CDR3nt: TGCGCCAGCAGCCAAGATAGGGGGACAGCAGTGGGCTACACCTTC
v_gene: TRBV4-3
j_gene: TRBJ1-2
len: 15
abundance: many
d_gene: TRBD1

CDR3aa: CASSYTASPGSYNEQFF
CDR3nt: TGTGCCAGCAGTTACACGGCCAGCCCGGGCTCCTACAATGAGCAGTTCTTC
v_gene: TRBV6-2/TRBV6-3
j_gene: TRBJ2-1
len: 17
abundance: few
d_gene: .

CDR3aa: CASSDPAGIVTQYF
CDR3nt: TGTGCCAGCAGTGATCCCGCTGGGATCGTGACCCAGTACTTC
v_gene: TRBV6-1
j_gene: TRBJ2-5
len: 14
abundance: few
d_gene: .

CDR3aa: CASSTRQGVKDTQYF
CDR3nt: TGTGCCAGCAGCACAAGACAGGGGGTGAAAGATACGCAGTATTTT
v_gene: TRBV7-9
j_gene: TRBJ2-3
len: 15
abundance: .
d_gene: TRBD1

CDR3aa: CASSSAREAGVLSITDTQYF
CDR3nt: TGTGCCAGCAGCTCGGCAAGGGAAGCGGGAGTTCTTTCAATTACAGATACGCAGTATTTT
v_gene: TRBV5-6
j_gene: TRBJ2-3
len: 20
abundance: .
d_gene: TRBD2

CDR3aa: CASSQGSRHYGYTF
CDR3nt: TGCGCCAGCAGCCAAGGGTCCAGGCACTATGGCTACACCTTC
v_gene: TRBV4-3
j_gene: TRBJ1-2
len: 14
abundance: few
d_gene: .

CDR3aa: CASSFSLAGTYEQYF
CDR3nt: TGTGCCAGCAGCTTCTCGCTGGCAGGAACCTACGAGCAGTACTTC
v_gene: TRBV11-1
j_gene: TRBJ2-7
len: 15
abundance: .
d_gene: .

CDR3aa: CASRTQGVGEKLFF
CDR3nt: TGTGCCAGCAGAACCCAGGGAGTAGGTGAAAAACTGTTTTTT
v_gene: TRBV11-2
j_gene: TRBJ1-4
len: 14
abundance: .
d_gene: .

CDR3aa: CASSQHTSDSTDTQYF
CDR3nt: TGTGCCAGCAGCCAACACACTAGCGATAGCACAGATACGCAGTATTTT
v_gene: TRBV3-1
j_gene: TRBJ2-3
len: 16
abundance: .
d_gene: TRBD2

CDR3aa: CASSSLWQASSYNSPLHF
CDR3nt: TGTGCCAGCAGTTCTCTATGGCAGGCGAGCTCCTATAATTCACCCCTCCACTTT
v_gene: TRBV27
j_gene: TRBJ1-6
len: 18
abundance: .
d_gene: .

CDR3aa: CASSSIGKPMSSYEQYF
CDR3nt: TGTGCCAGCAGCTCAATCGGGAAGCCGATGAGCTCCTACGAGCAGTACTTC
v_gene: TRBV11-2
j_gene: TRBJ2-7
len: 17
abundance: few
d_gene: .

CDR3aa: CASSSGTGLGTEAFF
CDR3nt: TGCGCCAGCAGCTCGGGGACAGGGTTGGGCACTGAAGCTTTCTTT
v_gene: TRBV5-1
j_gene: TRBJ1-1
len: 15
abundance: few
d_gene: TRBD1

CDR3aa: CASSQDYEYPLNIQYF
CDR3nt: TGCGCCAGCAGCCAAGATTACGAGTACCCCCTAAACATTCAGTACTTC
v_gene: TRBV4-3
j_gene: TRBJ2-4
len: 16
abundance: few
d_gene: .

CDR3aa: CSAGTGNTYEQYF
CDR3nt: TGCAGTGCAGGGACAGGGAATACCTACGAGCAGTACTTC
v_gene: TRBV20-1
j_gene: TRBJ2-7
len: 13
abundance: few
d_gene: TRBD1

CDR3aa: CASSLWTTSDEQYF
CDR3nt: TGTGCCAGCAGCTTATGGACCACCTCCGACGAGCAGTACTTC
v_gene: TRBV7-9
j_gene: TRBJ2-7
len: 14
abundance: medium-sized
d_gene: .

CDR3aa: CASSSGRDRSEKLFF
CDR3nt: TGTGCCAGCTCATCAGGCCGGGACAGGAGTGAAAAACTGTTTTTT
v_gene: TRBV18
j_gene: TRBJ1-4
len: 15
abundance: .
d_gene: TRBD1

CDR3aa: CASSLGGTDTQYF
CDR3nt: TGTGCCAGCAGCTTAGGGGGCACAGATACGCAGTATTTT
v_gene: TRBV11-3
j_gene: TRBJ2-3
len: 13
abundance: many
d_gene: .

CDR3aa: CASTGGWDRASGANVLTF
CDR3nt: TGTGCCAGCACCGGGGGCTGGGACAGGGCCTCTGGGGCCAACGTCCTGACTTTC
v_gene: TRBV5-4
j_gene: TRBJ2-6
len: 18
abundance: .
d_gene: TRBD1

CDR3aa: CASSPLGLLGLRGAEQYF
CDR3nt: TGTGCCAGTAGTCCTCTGGGACTTTTGGGGCTACGAGGGGCGGAGCAGTACTTC
v_gene: TRBV19
j_gene: TRBJ2-7
len: 18
abundance: .
d_gene: .

CDR3aa: CASKQGQIYEQYF
CDR3nt: TGTGCCAGCAAACAAGGACAGATATACGAGCAGTACTTC
v_gene: TRBV6-9
j_gene: TRBJ2-7
len: 13
abundance: .
d_gene: .

CDR3aa: CASSQDGGGNQPQHF
CDR3nt: TGTGCCAGCAGCCAAGACGGGGGAGGCAATCAGCCCCAGCATTTT
v_gene: TRBV4-2
j_gene: TRBJ1-5
len: 15
abundance: .
d_gene: .

CDR3aa: CASSNKQGDTGELFF
CDR3nt: TGTGCCAGCAGTAACAAACAAGGGGACACCGGGGAGCTGTTTTTT
v_gene: TRBV6-1
j_gene: TRBJ2-2
len: 15
abundance: few
d_gene: .

CDR3aa: CASSYLPSSTDTQYF
CDR3nt: TGTGCCAGCAGTTACCTCCCATCTAGCACAGATACGCAGTATTTT
v_gene: TRBV6-5
j_gene: TRBJ2-3
len: 15
abundance: many
d_gene: .

CDR3aa: CASSFYRISYEQYF
CDR3nt: TGTGCCAGCAGTTTTTACCGGATCAGCTACGAGCAGTACTTC
v_gene: TRBV12-3/TRBV12-4
j_gene: TRBJ2-7
len: 14
abundance: .
d_gene: .

CDR3aa: CSAGYTGDEGMDGYTF
CDR3nt: TGCAGCGCGGGATATACAGGAGACGAAGGAATGGATGGCTACACCTTC
v_gene: TRBV29-1
j_gene: TRBJ1-2
len: 16
abundance: few
d_gene: .

CDR3aa: CASSQETGGPLNTEAFF
CDR3nt: TGTGCCAGCAGCCAAGAAACGGGGGGGCCCCTGAACACTGAAGCTTTCTTT
v_gene: TRBV4-2
j_gene: TRBJ1-1
len: 17
abundance: many
d_gene: .

CDR3aa: CATSRGPGLATDEQFF
CDR3nt: TGTGCCACCAGCAGAGGTCCGGGACTAGCGACTGATGAGCAGTTCTTC
v_gene: TRBV15
j_gene: TRBJ2-1
len: 16
abundance: .
d_gene: TRBD2

CDR3aa: CASSLIGGAGNTEAFF
CDR3nt: TGCGCCAGCAGCTTGATCGGGGGCGCTGGGAACACTGAAGCTTTCTTT
v_gene: TRBV5-1
j_gene: TRBJ1-1
len: 16
abundance: .
d_gene: .

CDR3aa: CASSLSGSVQETQYF
CDR3nt: TGTGCCAGCTCACTCTCGGGCTCCGTACAAGAGACCCAGTACTTC
v_gene: TRBV18
j_gene: TRBJ2-5
len: 15
abundance: few
d_gene: .

CDR3aa: CASSPADNQPQHF
CDR3nt: TGTGCCAGCTCACCGGCCGACAATCAGCCCCAGCATTTT
v_gene: TRBV18
j_gene: TRBJ1-5
len: 13
abundance: few
d_gene: .

CDR3aa: CASSGTGPVVVYGYTF
CDR3nt: TGTGCCAGCAGTGGGACAGGGCCTGTAGTGGTCTATGGCTACACCTTC
v_gene: TRBV12-3/TRBV12-4
j_gene: TRBJ1-2
len: 16
abundance: .
d_gene: TRBD1

CDR3aa: CASSPGADRGAYGYTF
CDR3nt: TGTGCCAGCAGCCCAGGGGCGGACAGGGGGGCCTATGGCTACACCTTC
v_gene: TRBV7-2
j_gene: TRBJ1-2
len: 16
abundance: .
d_gene: TRBD1

CDR3aa: CASRGSVSVNEQFF
CDR3nt: TGCGCCAGCAGGGGAAGCGTGAGTGTCAATGAGCAGTTCTTC
v_gene: TRBV5-1
j_gene: TRBJ2-1
len: 14
abundance: few
d_gene: .

CDR3aa: CASSLDRSNQPQHF
CDR3nt: TGTGCCAGCAGCTTAGACAGGAGCAATCAGCCCCAGCATTTT
v_gene: TRBV7-9
j_gene: TRBJ1-5
len: 14
abundance: few
d_gene: .

CDR3aa: CASSDGATYEQYF
CDR3nt: TGTGCCAGCAGTGATGGTGCTACCTACGAGCAGTACTTC
v_gene: TRBV2
j_gene: TRBJ2-7
len: 13
abundance: .
d_gene: .

CDR3aa: CASSKGPRVYGYTF
CDR3nt: TGTGCCAGCAGCAAGGGACCGAGAGTCTATGGCTACACCTTC
v_gene: TRBV7-9
j_gene: TRBJ1-2
len: 14
abundance: few
d_gene: .

CDR3aa: CSAREDSNQPQHF
CDR3nt: TGCAGTGCTAGGGAGGACAGCAATCAGCCCCAGCATTTT
v_gene: TRBV20-1
j_gene: TRBJ1-5
len: 13
abundance: many
d_gene: .

CDR3aa: CASSLDEAREAFF
CDR3nt: TGTGCCAGCAGCTTAGATGAAGCTCGCGAAGCTTTCTTT
v_gene: TRBV11-2
j_gene: TRBJ1-1
len: 13
abundance: few
d_gene: .

CDR3aa: CASSPSGLVAFF
CDR3nt: TGTGCCAGCAGTCCCTCGGGACTGGTTGCTTTCTTT
v_gene: TRBV12-3/TRBV12-4
j_gene: TRBJ1-1
len: 12
abundance: few
d_gene: .

CDR3aa: CASSSAGATEETQYF
CDR3nt: TGCGCCAGCAGCTCAGCGGGGGCAACAGAAGAGACCCAGTACTTC
v_gene: TRBV5-1
j_gene: TRBJ2-5
len: 15
abundance: few
d_gene: TRBD2

CDR3aa: CAIKGTSGTTGELFF
CDR3nt: TGTGCCATCAAGGGGACTAGCGGCACCACCGGGGAGCTGTTTTTT
v_gene: TRBV10-3
j_gene: TRBJ2-2
len: 15
abundance: few
d_gene: TRBD2

CDR3aa: CASSSQGQGYEQYF
CDR3nt: TGCGCCAGCAGCTCTCAGGGACAGGGCTACGAGCAGTACTTC
v_gene: TRBV5-1
j_gene: TRBJ2-7
len: 14
abundance: .
d_gene: TRBD1

CDR3aa: CASSMSQIQETQYF
CDR3nt: TGCGCCAGCAGCATGTCTCAAATTCAAGAGACCCAGTACTTC
v_gene: TRBV5-1
j_gene: TRBJ2-5
len: 14
abundance: .
d_gene: .

CDR3aa: CSVDRGLDTEAFF
CDR3nt: TGCAGCGTTGACAGGGGGCTGGACACTGAAGCTTTCTTT
v_gene: TRBV29-1
j_gene: TRBJ1-1
len: 13
abundance: many
d_gene: TRBD1

CDR3aa: CAISGLGAYGYTF
CDR3nt: TGTGCCATCAGTGGGTTGGGGGCTTATGGCTACACCTTC
v_gene: TRBV10-3
j_gene: TRBJ1-2
len: 13
abundance: .
d_gene: .

CDR3aa: CASSLQTNPLGDTQYF
CDR3nt: TGTGCCAGCAGCTTACAGACCAACCCCTTAGGAGATACGCAGTATTTT
v_gene: TRBV7-8
j_gene: TRBJ2-3
len: 16
abundance: .
d_gene: .

CDR3aa: CASSFPGGTIYEQYF
CDR3nt: TGTGCCAGTAGCTTCCCCGGGGGGACAATCTACGAGCAGTACTTC
v_gene: TRBV19
j_gene: TRBJ2-7
len: 15
abundance: many
d_gene: .

CDR3aa: CASTTDMNTEAFF
CDR3nt: TGTGCCAGCACCACTGACATGAACACTGAAGCTTTCTTT
v_gene: TRBV27
j_gene: TRBJ1-1
len: 13
abundance: .
d_gene: .